This T cell receptor beta chain was observed in a study of shared clonotypes between healthy human individuals. Assay: immunoSEQ multiplex PCR; the TCRdb copy retains only in-frame clones and omits some. This sample has about 2.1 million clones, with just under 95% found just once. Only CD45RO-negative cells positively selected for CCR7 counted as naive CD8 cells, so terminally differentiated effector memory CD45RA+ cells were excluded. The CDR3 extends over 15 amino acids. The V gene lost 0 bases and the J gene lost 4 bases, with 13 bases spanning the gap. Germline lookup yields CDR1 SGDLS and CDR2 YYNGEE.

The receptor comes from a man aged 18 to 35 in good health. Some clones in this sample may be carry-over from other donors' samples. The V gene is TRBV9, the J gene TRBJ2-5; no clear D. Input material: naive CD8+ T cells from PBMCs. As DNA, the CDR3 is TGTGCCAGCAGCGTAGGAAGTAGACTCGGAGAGACCCAGTACTTC. Translation: CASSVGSRLGETQYF.